The 21 T cell receptor beta chains presented below share a single source sample, sequenced in a study of Ad26.COV2.S vaccination and SARS-CoV-2 variants. The treatment is: some 20 received Ad26.COV2.S at low or high dose, single or two shots; about 5 received placebo; per-sample allocation not given. Samples came from day 63 after the first vaccine or placebo injection. Clones were sequenced by immunoSEQ multiplex PCR, and TCRdb holds only the in-frame ones, with some missing. The sample lists 350,000 to 450,000 clones; 83% were seen once. The specimen comprised peripheral blood, sampled in a trial of Ad26.COV2.S vaccine versus placebo. Every receptor here comes from a person between 18 and 65 years old who received the Ad26.COV2.S COVID-19 vaccine or a placebo.

The rearrangement links TRBV19 to TRBJ1-2; a possible D gene is TRBD1 (5 bases). V lost 3 bases and J lost 9, with 20 bases in between. This CDR3 is built from 15 residues. In germline, CDR1 is LNHDA, CDR2 SQIVND (reference sequence). The CDR3 bases are TGTGCCAGTAGTATCGGTGGGACCCACCCCAGGCGCTACACCTTC. It codes for CASSIGGTHPRRYTF.

The chain employs TRBV7-6 and TRBJ1-5; D is uncertain. Per germline, CDR1 SGHVS and CDR2 FNYEAQ. The V end lost 1 base, the J end lost 0 bases, and 7 bases lay between the germline ends. There are 15 residues in the CDR3. DNA of the CDR3: TGTGCCAGCAGCTTAGGGGGATATAGCAATCAGCCCCAGCATTTT. This codes for CASSLGGYSNQPQHF.

This chain links TRBV25-1 with TRBJ2-5; 9 positions match TRBD1. CDR3 length: 15 amino acids. Germline V gives CDR1 MGHDK, CDR2 SYGVNS. Trimming cost V 3 bases and J 5 bases; bases outside gene matches: 7. The CDR3 sequence: CASSDPQGAKETQYF. The CDR3 DNA sequence: TGTGCCAGCAGTGATCCACAGGGGGCAAAGGAGACCCAGTACTTC.

V usage is TRBV6-5 and J usage is TRBJ2-7; D gene unclear. The length of the CDR3 is 15 residues. Germline V lookup: CDR1 MNHEY, CDR2 SVGAGI. The V end lost 3 bases, the J end lost 3 bases, and 15 bases lay between the germline ends. This CDR3 reads CASSYVSGMYYEQYF. DNA of the CDR3: TGTGCCAGCAGTTATGTATCGGGCATGTACTACGAGCAGTACTTC.

V and J are TRBV5-6 and TRBJ1-1; D gene uncertain. Trimming stripped 0 bases from V and 5 bases from J, with 14 bases between. Per the germline V gene, CDR1 is SGHDT and CDR2 is YYEEEE. The CDR3 is 15 residues long. The CDR3 coding sequence is TGTGCCAGCAGCTTGGAAATGGCTCTGAGGACTGAAGCTTTCTTT. Encoded protein: CASSLEMALRTEAFF.

This chain links TRBV4-1 with TRBJ1-6, with D unresolved. V was shortened by 2 bases and J by 10 bases, with 18 bases between the two germline ends. The germline gives CDR1 MGHRA, CDR2 YSYEKL. The CDR3 loop spans 16 amino acids. In DNA form, the CDR3 reads TGCGCCAGCAGCCAACCATTCGTTGCTGCGGGGTCACCCCTCCACTTT. Translated, it gives CASSQPFVAAGSPLHF.

The V and J genes are TRBV14 and TRBJ1-6, with D perhaps TRBD1 (5 bases). Per germline, CDR1 SGHDN and CDR2 FVKESK. Trimming shortened V by 5 bases and J by 8 bases, and 10 bases separated the two germline ends. The CDR3 totals 13 residues. This chain's CDR3 is CASSWGGHSPLHF. The CDR3 coding sequence is TGTGCCAGCAGCTGGGGCGGGCATTCACCCCTCCACTTT. The full variable domain, with the rest looked up from reference TRBV14 and TRBJ1-6, is EAGVTQFPSHSVIEKGQTVTLRCDPISGHDNLYWYRRVMGKEIKFLLHFVKESKQDESGMPNNRFLAERTGGTYSTLKVQPAELEDSGVYFCASSWGGHSPLHFGNGTRLTVT.

The chain is built from TRBV18 and TRBJ1-1; 9 positions agree with TRBD1. There are 15 residues in the CDR3. Germline values: CDR1 KGHSH, CDR2 LQKENI. Unmatched junction bases numbered 6, after V lost 5 bases and J lost 2 bases. The CDR3 bases are TGTGCCAGCTCAGCCGGGGACAGGGATAACACTGAAGCTTTCTTT. It yields the protein CASSAGDRDNTEAFF.

V is TRBV29-1 and J is TRBJ2-1; D is possibly TRBD2 (6 bases). Between the trimmed V and J ends, which lost 8 bases and 1 base, there was a span of 15 bases. Germline assignment: CDR1 SQVTM and CDR2 ANQGSEA. The CDR3 has 14 amino acids. The CDR3: CSLRLEWSYNEQFF. CDR3 DNA sequence: TGCAGCCTGAGACTAGAGTGGTCCTACAATGAGCAGTTCTTC.

The V gene is TRBV5-4, the J gene TRBJ1-1, with 11 bases that match TRBD1. Germline trimming cut 4 bases from V and 1 base from J; bases unmatched to any gene: 6. Germline loops: CDR1 SGHNT, CDR2 YYREEE (reference sequence). The CDR3 is 16 residues long. The CDR3 loop reads CASSVWTGGRNTEAFF. The CDR3, as DNA: TGTGCCAGCAGCGTCTGGACAGGGGGCAGGAACACTGAAGCTTTCTTT.

This clone was found a few times. The chain employs TRBV13 and TRBJ2-7; 9 positions agree with TRBD1. Germline CDR1 and CDR2: PRHDT and FYEKMQ (reference sequence). Unmatched junction bases numbered 6, after V lost 0 bases and J lost 6 bases. The CDR3 length is 15 residues. CDR3 nucleotide sequence: TGTGCCAGCAGCTTAGGGGACAGGGGACCTGGCGAGCAGTACTTC. This translates into CASSLGDRGPGEQYF.

A single count supports this clone. CDR3 amino acids: CASSPDGVSGYGTDTQYF. Written as DNA, the CDR3 is TGTGCCAGCAGTCCCGATGGGGTTAGCGGGTATGGCACAGATACGCAGTATTTT. The chain joins TRBV27 to TRBJ2-3, with 7 positions matching TRBD2. The CDR3 contains 18 residues. Trimming cost V 5 bases and J 1 base; bases outside gene matches: 15. The germline gives CDR1 MNHEY, CDR2 SMNVEV (reference sequence).

The chain has TRBV7-3 and TRBJ2-3; 12 bases align to TRBD2. The CDR3 contains 18 residues. Germline values: CDR1 SGHTA, CDR2 FQGTGA. The V segment lost 0 bases and the J segment 1 base; nucleotides outside the gene matches: 5. The CDR3 bases are TGTGCCAGCAGCTTAACTCCTAGCGGGGGGGCGGGCACAGATACGCAGTATTTT. As protein: CASSLTPSGGAGTDTQYF.

The V call is TRBV29-1, the J call TRBJ1-2, with 9 bases aligning to TRBD1. V shed 6 bases and J 8 bases; nucleotides not matched to a gene: 7. The CDR3 has 12 amino acids. Germline values: CDR1 SQVTM, CDR2 ANQGSEA. The CDR3 is CSVYGTGYGYTF. Written as DNA, the CDR3 is TGCAGCGTCTATGGGACAGGGTACGGCTACACCTTC.

This chain joins TRBV12-3 or TRBV12-4 and TRBJ2-3, with unresolved D. The V end lost 7 bases, the J end lost 5 bases, and 13 bases lay between the germline ends. This CDR3 has 13 amino acids. The CDR3 protein is CASKVYRGDTQYF. The CDR3 coding sequence is TGTGCCAGCAAAGTCTATCGCGGAGATACGCAGTATTTT.

The genes are TRBV5-6 and TRBJ1-2; perhaps TRBD1 as D (5 bases). V was pared by 2 bases and J by 3 bases, with 8 bases between. The CDR3 has 13 amino acids. Germline V lookup: CDR1 SGHDT, CDR2 YYEEEE. This CDR3 reads CASSFPTDYGYTF. CDR3 sequence (DNA): TGTGCCAGCAGCTTTCCGACAGACTATGGCTACACCTTC.

The V gene is TRBV5-1, the J gene TRBJ2-1; TRBD2 matches at 11 bases. Germline V gene lookup returns CDR1 SGHRS and CDR2 YFSETQ. The CDR3 runs to 16 residues. Germline trimming cut 4 bases from V and 9 bases from J; bases unmatched to any gene: 12. Here the CDR3 reads CASSNRTSGPTGEQFF. CDR3 nucleotides: TGCGCCAGCAGCAACCGGACTAGCGGGCCTACCGGTGAGCAGTTCTTC.

This chain joins TRBV5-1 and TRBJ2-7, with a tentative D call TRBD1 (6 bases). The CDR3 is 14 residues long. With 4 bases removed from V and 7 bases from J, the gap between germline ends came to 18 bases. The V gene's germline CDR1 is SGHRS and CDR2 YFSETQ. CDR3 coding DNA: TGCGCCAGCAGCGAGGGGGATCCCCAAAGGGAGCAGTACTTC. The encoded protein is CASSEGDPQREQYF. The full variable domain, rest sourced from reference TRBV5-1 and TRBJ2-7, is KAGVTQTPRYLIKTRGQQVTLSCSPISGHRSVSWYQQTPGQGLQFLFEYFSETQRNKGNFPGRFSGRQFSNSRSEMNVSTLELGDSALYLCASSEGDPQREQYFGPGTRLTVT.

The V and J genes are TRBV5-1 and TRBJ1-2; D perhaps matches TRBD1 (5 bases). The germline V and J ends were trimmed by 0 bases and 2 bases, with 11 bases remaining between them. Looked up from germline, CDR1 is SGHRS and CDR2 is YFSETQ. This CDR3 contains 15 residues. For the CDR3, the DNA is TGCGCCAGCAGCTTGGAGTGGGGCGGGAACTATGGCTACACCTTC. The encoded protein is CASSLEWGGNYGYTF.

This sequence joins TRBV19 and TRBJ2-1, with 11 bases identical to TRBD2. Per germline, CDR1 LNHDA and CDR2 SQIVND (reference sequence). V lost 4 bases to trimming and J lost 6 bases; unmatched junction nucleotides: 5. CDR3 size: 15 residues. The CDR3 DNA sequence: TGTGCCAGTAGTAATAGCGGGAGGGCATTCAATGAGCAGTTCTTC. Translation gives CASSNSGRAFNEQFF.

The chain carries TRBV29-1 and TRBJ1-1, with 8 bases fitting TRBD1. CDR1 and CDR2 (germline): SQVTM, ANQGSEA. J lost 5 bases, V lost 6 bases, and 14 bases had no gene match. This CDR3 has 15 amino acids. CDR3 protein: CSVKLRGLMRTEAFF. The CDR3 nucleotides are TGCAGCGTCAAGCTCAGGGGGCTGATGAGGACTGAAGCTTTCTTT.